The text below deals with one T cell receptor beta chain. This record comes from a study of blood T cell repertoires in COVID-19. Looking at the study overall: The United States, Italy and Spain provided the acute and convalescent COVID-19 samples.

Here immunoSEQ multiplex PCR was the method, and the copy in TCRdb shows in-frame clones only, minus some. The data show about 99,000 clones, about 85% seen once. There are 14 residues in the CDR3. V was cut by 0 bases and J by 5 bases, with 10 bases left in between. The germline V gene encodes CDR1 SGHRS and CDR2 YFSETQ. Sequenced material: peripheral blood. The chain combines TRBV5-1 with TRBJ2-3, with D possibly matching TRBD2 (6 bases). This TCR was sampled from a man aged 50 to 59 in a cohort sampled during active COVID-19. The CDR3 nucleotides read TGCGCCAGCAGCTTGGAGGGACTTTTAGATACGCAGTATTTT. Translation gives CASSLEGLLDTQYF.